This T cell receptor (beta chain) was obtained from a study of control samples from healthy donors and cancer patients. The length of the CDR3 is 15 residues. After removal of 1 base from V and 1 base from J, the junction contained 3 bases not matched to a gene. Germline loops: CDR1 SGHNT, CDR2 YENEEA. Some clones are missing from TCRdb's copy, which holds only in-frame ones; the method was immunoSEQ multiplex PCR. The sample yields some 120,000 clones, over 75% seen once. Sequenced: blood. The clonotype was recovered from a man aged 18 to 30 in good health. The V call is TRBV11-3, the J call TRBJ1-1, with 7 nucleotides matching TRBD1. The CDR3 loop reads CASSLVGTANTEAFF. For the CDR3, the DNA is TGTGCCAGCAGCTTAGTCGGGACAGCGAACACTGAAGCTTTCTTT.